The subject of this entry is one T cell receptor beta chain. It lacks a known antigen. Base qualities are not provided; no much larger clone lies one nucleotide away. This specimen comes from a study of STAT5B mutations in CD4+ large granular lymphocyte leukemia (dated by TCRdb to the early 2020s). Notes on the research overall: Among the healthy controls, the CDR3 'QG' motif was associated with a particular HLA allele. TCRbeta repertoires of CD4+ T-cell large granular lymphocyte leukemia patients were compared with those of healthy blood donors. The purity of purified fractions was confirmed by flow cytometry on FACSCanto II or FACSVerse to exceed 95% among lymphocytes.

Healthy controls were 37 blood donors whose buffy coats came from the Finnish Red Cross blood service. All TCR-sequenced material derived from peripheral blood: patient blood samples and healthy donor buffy coats. Peripheral blood mononuclear cells were isolated by Ficoll-Hypaque gradient centrifugation. For the healthy controls, CD4+ cells were obtained from buffy coats by magnetic purification. The Gentra Puregene Cell and Tissue kit was used for genomic DNA extraction, and quantification was performed on a Qubit 2.0 fluorometer. V loses 4 bases of germline sequence and J loses 1 base, and the interval between the two ends is 8 bases. The CDR3 covers 13 residues, taking in both the cysteine and the phenylalanine. Just the 39-base CDR3 DNA is kept, in frame starting at base 1. Sequences SGHRS (CDR1) and YFSETQ (CDR2) are obtained from the germline V gene. Results and caveats for the whole study, not just this receptor: Each patient's main leukemic clonotypes were private, but approximately 25% of these clonotypes showed up at low frequency in the non-leukemic repertoires of other patients. Data were not HLA-matched; higher clonality in CD4+ versus CD8+ T-LGLL could reflect the relatively small sample size. Enrichment of TRBV06-family usage was observed among the top patient clones (8/27) relative to healthy controls (2/35). CD4-sorted patient repertoires appeared more clonal than healthy CD4+ repertoires, and this difference persisted after removing the putative leukemic clones.

The immunoSEQ assay at survey resolution was used to sequence TCRbeta rearrangements from genomic DNA. The study's own analysis went as follows. In the TCR sequencing data, the lowest productive clonotype frequency that could be detected was 2.59 x 10-5. Only productive TCRbeta rearrangements, meaning sequences that were complete and in-frame, were kept for the analyses. The clonality of each sample was calculated as Simpson clonality in the immunoSEQ Analyzer version 3.0. Clones were grouped by frequency into very rare, small, medium, large (1-20%) or hyperexpanded (>20%) categories. OLGA 1.2.3 estimated generation probabilities, VDJtools produced V-gene circos plots, VDJdb was queried for specificities, and GLIPH identified CDR3 motifs. TCRdb took this table from immuneACCESS and kept in-frame rearrangements with V and J called. Such tables lack part of the clones; where checked against another copy, unresolved V genes explain under half of the gap, and the rest is unexplained. The V and J calls and clone size were taken over from that table, and D and trimming were inferred from the DNA. The sample data list some 34,000 clones, and more than 75% of these were observed just once. The biggest ten clones account for approximately 2% of the sample.

Sequenced input: CD4+ T cells from blood buffy coats. This receptor was obtained from a human donor in good health. Recombination connected TRBV5-1 to TRBJ1-1, and the D gene may be TRBD1, 5 bases matching. The bases read TGCGCCAGCAGCCATGGACAGAACACTGAAGCTTTCTTT. It is translated as CASSHGQNTEAFF.